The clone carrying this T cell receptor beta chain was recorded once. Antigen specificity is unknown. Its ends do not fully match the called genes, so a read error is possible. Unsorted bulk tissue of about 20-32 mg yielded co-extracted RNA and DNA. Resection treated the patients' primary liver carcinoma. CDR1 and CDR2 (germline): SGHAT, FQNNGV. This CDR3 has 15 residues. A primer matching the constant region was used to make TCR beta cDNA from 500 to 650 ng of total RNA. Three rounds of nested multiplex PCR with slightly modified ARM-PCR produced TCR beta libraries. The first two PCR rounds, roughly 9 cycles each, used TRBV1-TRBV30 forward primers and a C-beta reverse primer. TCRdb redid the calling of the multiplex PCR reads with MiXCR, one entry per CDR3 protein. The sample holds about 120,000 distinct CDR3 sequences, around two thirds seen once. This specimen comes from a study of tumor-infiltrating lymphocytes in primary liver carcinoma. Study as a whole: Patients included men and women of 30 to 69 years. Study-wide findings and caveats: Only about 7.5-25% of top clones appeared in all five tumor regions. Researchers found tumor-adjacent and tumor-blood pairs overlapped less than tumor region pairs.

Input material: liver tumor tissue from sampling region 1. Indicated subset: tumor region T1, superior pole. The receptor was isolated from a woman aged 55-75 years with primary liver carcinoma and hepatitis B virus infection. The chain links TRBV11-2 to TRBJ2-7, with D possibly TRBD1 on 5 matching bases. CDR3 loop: CAGSLRWQGIDEQYF. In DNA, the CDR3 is TGTGCCGGCAGCTTACGCTGGCAGGGTATAGACGAGCAGTACTTC.